This T cell receptor (beta chain) was identified during a study of T cells after yellow fever vaccination. The overall study: SMART-Seq v4 Ultra Low Input prepared the low-cell-number fractions.

This clonotype has a handful of counts. The target antigen is unknown. TCRdb reprocessed the 5' RACE reads with MiXCR, giving one entry per CDR3 protein. The sample holds around 120,000 distinct CDR3 sequences, about 6.8% seen once. Trimming left V 0 bases short and J 2 bases short, with 10 bases between. Germline CDR1 and CDR2: SGHTA and FQGNSA. The CDR3 spans 15 residues. Study observations and caveats: Weaker, the secondary response had a peak occurring faster, on day 5 versus 15. The presence of abundant clonotypes contaminating from the bulk population was possible in FACS-sorted repertoires.

The receptor comes from a man between 18 and 35 years old who received the YFV17D yellow fever vaccine. The starting material was CD4+ T cells sorted from PBMCs, obtained around 45 days after the first yellow fever vaccination. V usage is TRBV7-2 and J usage is TRBJ2-5; tentatively, D is TRBD1 (5 bases). CDR3 nucleotide sequence: TGTGCCAGCAGCTTAGCGAGGACAACACAAGAGACCCAGTACTTC. This gives the protein CASSLARTTQETQYF.